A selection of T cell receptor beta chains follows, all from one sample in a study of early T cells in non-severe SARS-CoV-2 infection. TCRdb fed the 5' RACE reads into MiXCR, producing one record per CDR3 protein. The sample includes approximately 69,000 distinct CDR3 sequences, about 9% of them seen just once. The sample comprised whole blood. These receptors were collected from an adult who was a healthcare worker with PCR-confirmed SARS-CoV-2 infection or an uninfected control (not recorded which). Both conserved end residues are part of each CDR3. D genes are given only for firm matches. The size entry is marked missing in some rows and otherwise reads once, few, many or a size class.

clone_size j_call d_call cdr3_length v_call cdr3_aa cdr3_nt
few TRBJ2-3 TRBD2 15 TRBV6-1 CASTRASGGTDTQYF TGTGCCAGCACGCGGGCTAGCGGGGGCACAGATACGCAGTATTTT
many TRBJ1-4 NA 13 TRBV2 CASTWDADEKLFF TGTGCCAGCACTTGGGACGCAGATGAAAAACTGTTTTTT
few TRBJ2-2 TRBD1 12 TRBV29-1 CSVNRGTGELFF TGCAGCGTTAACAGGGGAACCGGGGAGCTGTTTTTT
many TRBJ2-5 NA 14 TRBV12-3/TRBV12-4 CASSFRQDQETQYF TGTGCCAGCAGTTTCCGACAAGACCAAGAGACCCAGTACTTC
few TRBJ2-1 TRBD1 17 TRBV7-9 CASSSAAIGDRYNEQFF TGTGCCAGCAGCTCAGCAGCTATCGGGGACAGATACAATGAGCAGTTCTTC
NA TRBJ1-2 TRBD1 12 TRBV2 CASSHRDRNYTF TGTGCCAGCAGTCACCGGGACAGGAACTACACCTTC
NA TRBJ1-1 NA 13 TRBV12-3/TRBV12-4 CASSTTGMAEAFF TGTGCCAGCAGTACAACAGGGATGGCTGAAGCTTTCTTT
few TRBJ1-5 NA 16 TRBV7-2 CASSLAQQGSNQPQHF TGTGCCAGCAGCTTAGCGCAACAGGGTAGCAATCAGCCCCAGCATTTT
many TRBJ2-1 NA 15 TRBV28 CASRMVGRGRYEQFF TGTGCCAGCCGGATGGTGGGCAGGGGTCGGTATGAGCAGTTCTTC
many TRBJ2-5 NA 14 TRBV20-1 CSARDRQGGETQYF TGCAGTGCTAGAGATAGGCAGGGCGGGGAGACCCAGTACTTC
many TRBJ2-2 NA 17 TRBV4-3 CASSQGSTSYPGGELFF TGCGCCAGCAGCCAAGGTAGCACGTCTTACCCCGGCGGGGAGCTGTTTTTT
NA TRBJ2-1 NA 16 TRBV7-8 CASSLGVRDLDNEQFF TGTGCCAGCAGCTTAGGGGTCCGAGACCTCGACAATGAGCAGTTCTTC
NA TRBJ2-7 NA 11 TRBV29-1 CSVGTYYEQYF TGCAGCGTAGGGACGTACTACGAGCAGTACTTC
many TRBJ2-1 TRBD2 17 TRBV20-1 CSARDLLAGVHYNEQFF TGCAGTGCTAGAGATCTCCTAGCGGGTGTGCATTACAATGAGCAGTTCTTC
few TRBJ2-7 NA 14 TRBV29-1 CSVSDRPLFYEQYF TGCAGCGTTTCTGACAGGCCCCTCTTCTACGAGCAGTACTTC
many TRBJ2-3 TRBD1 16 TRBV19 CASSFPRQGLADTQYF TGTGCCAGTAGTTTCCCCCGACAGGGTTTGGCAGATACGCAGTATTTT
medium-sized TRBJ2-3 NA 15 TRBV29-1 CSVEGIEGVTDTQYF TGCAGCGTCGAAGGCATCGAGGGAGTCACGGATACGCAGTATTTT
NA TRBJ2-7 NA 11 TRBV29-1 CSVADNYEQYF TGCAGCGTTGCGGACAACTACGAGCAGTACTTC
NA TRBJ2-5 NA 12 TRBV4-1 CASSPGQETQYF TGCGCCAGCAGCCCGGGACAAGAGACCCAGTACTTC
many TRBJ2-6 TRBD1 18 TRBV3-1 CASSQETGRSSGANVLTF TGTGCCAGCAGCCAAGAGACAGGGCGCAGCTCTGGGGCCAACGTCCTGACTTTC
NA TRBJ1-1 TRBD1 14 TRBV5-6 CASSLNRGRTEAFF TGTGCCAGCAGCTTGAACAGGGGGCGCACTGAAGCTTTCTTT
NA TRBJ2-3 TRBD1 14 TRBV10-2 CASEGQVGFSTQYF TGCGCCAGCGAAGGACAGGTCGGGTTCTCCACGCAGTATTTT
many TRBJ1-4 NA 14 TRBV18 CASSPLADLEKLFF TGTGCCAGCTCACCGCTGGCAGATCTAGAAAAACTGTTTTTT
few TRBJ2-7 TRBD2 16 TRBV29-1 CSVEDPYSREGREQYF TGCAGCGTTGAAGATCCTTACTCGCGGGAGGGTCGGGAGCAGTACTTC
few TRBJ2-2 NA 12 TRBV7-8 CASTTGTGELFF TGTGCCAGCACCACCGGGACCGGGGAGCTGTTTTTT
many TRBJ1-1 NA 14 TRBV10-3 CAISEPGMSRKAFF TGTGCCATCAGTGAGCCTGGGATGAGCAGAAAAGCTTTCTTT
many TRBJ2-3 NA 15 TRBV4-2 CASSQGRGRADTQYF TGTGCCAGCAGCCAAGGTCGGGGCAGGGCGGATACGCAGTATTTT
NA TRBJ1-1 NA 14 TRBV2 CASSDQSSSTEAFF TGTGCCAGCAGTGATCAATCCTCCAGCACTGAAGCTTTCTTT